The T cell receptor beta chain described here comes from a study of cytomegalovirus exposure and HLA in healthy donors. Germline lookup yields CDR1 SGHTA and CDR2 FQGNSA. The germline V and J ends were trimmed by 2 bases and 3 bases, with 16 bases remaining between them. There are 17 residues in the CDR3. At the time of sampling, donors were nominally healthy, though unrecorded immune exposures were likely. Researchers ran the PCR with 60 Vbeta and 13 Jbeta primers. Repertoires were generated with immunoSEQ multiplex PCR, while TCRdb's copy carries only in-frame clones and drops some. Altogether under 200,000 clones are present, about 75% being singletons, with the ten largest covering around 8%. There are a few counts of this clone.

The receptor was isolated from a woman aged 35 to 49 in good health and CMV-seropositive. This chain links TRBV7-2 with TRBJ2-2, with D possibly being TRBD2 (5 bases). The sequenced sample consisted of PBMCs. CDR3 amino acids: CASSLNILGRYTGELFF. Written as DNA, the CDR3 is TGTGCCAGCAGCTTAAACATACTAGGTCGCTACACCGGGGAGCTGTTTTTT.